Below, 9 T cell receptor beta chains from the same sample are listed, as sequenced in a study of shared clonotypes between healthy human individuals. Assay: immunoSEQ multiplex PCR; the TCRdb copy retains only in-frame clones and omits some. This table holds about 680,000 clones, roughly 72% found once. The sequenced sample consisted of memory CD4+ T cells sorted from blood. Subset given: CD45RA-negative fraction. The receptor set was obtained from a woman aged 30 to 39 in good health.

This clone was seen a few times. The rearrangement links TRBV6-5 to TRBJ2-7, with D tentatively TRBD1 or TRBD2 (5 bases each). This CDR3 region has 13 residues. Trimming pared 6 bases from V and 7 bases from J, leaving 16 bases between. Germline values: CDR1 MNHEY, CDR2 SVGAGI. In DNA form, the CDR3 reads TGTGCCAGCAGCAGGGACCACTCGGGGGAGCAGTACTTC. This encodes CASSRDHSGEQYF.

V gene TRBV4-1 combines with J gene TRBJ1-5; weak D call: TRBD1 (5 bases). Germline lookup yields CDR1 MGHRA and CDR2 YSYEKL. The CDR3 runs to 16 residues. V was shortened by 1 base and J by 1 base, with 11 bases between the two germline ends. The CDR3 spells CASSQGGRGSNQPQHF. CDR3 bases: TGCGCCAGCAGCCAAGGGGGGAGGGGAAGCAATCAGCCCCAGCATTTT.

V and J are TRBV2 and TRBJ1-2; D is ambiguous. Trimming pared 3 bases from V and 2 bases from J, leaving 7 bases between. Per germline, CDR1 SNHLY and CDR2 FYNNEI. The CDR3 contains 13 residues. CDR3 sequence: CASSENRNYGYTF. The CDR3 DNA follows: TGTGCCAGCAGTGAGAACCGGAACTATGGCTACACCTTC. Full variable domain (rest looked up from reference TRBV2 and TRBJ1-2): EPEVTQTPSHQVTQMGQEVILRCVPISNHLYFYWYRQILGQKVEFLVSFYNNEISEKSEIFDDQFSVERPDGSNFTLKIRSTKLEDSAMYFCASSENRNYGYTFGSGTRLTVV.

The chain recombines TRBV11-2 with TRBJ2-7; 12 bases line up with TRBD2. CDR3 length: 15 amino acids. CDR1 SGHAT and CDR2 FQNNGV come from the germline V gene. Trimming removed 5 bases from V and 3 bases from J; junction bases left unmatched: 5. The CDR3, as DNA: TGTGCCAGCAGCACCCGGACTAGCGGGATCTACGAGCAGTACTTC. Amino acid sequence: CASSTRTSGIYEQYF.

The genes are TRBV12-5 and TRBJ1-5; D not certain. The germline CDR1 and CDR2 sequences are LGHNT and FRNRAP. Trimming stripped 7 bases from V and 2 bases from J, with 9 bases between. The CDR3 length is 13 residues. The CDR3 coding sequence is TGTGCTAGTGCCCTGTCCGGCAATCAGCCCCAGCATTTT. Its translation: CASALSGNQPQHF. Filled out from reference TRBV12-5 and TRBJ1-5, the complete variable domain reads DARVTQTPRHKVTEMGQEVTMRCQPILGHNTVFWYRQTMMQGLELLAYFRNRAPLDDSGMPKDRFSAEMPDATLATLKIQPSEPRDSAVYFCASALSGNQPQHFGDGTRLSIL.

This chain joins TRBV28 and TRBJ1-5; TRBD1 matches 8 bases. Germline trimming cut 4 bases from V and 7 bases from J; bases unmatched to any gene: 9. This CDR3 has 15 residues. The germline CDR1 and CDR2 sequences are MDHEN and SYDVKM. CDR3 sequence reads: CASSSQGQVRQPQHF. The CDR3 DNA follows: TGTGCCAGCAGTTCACAGGGACAGGTTAGGCAGCCCCAGCATTTT.

The genes are TRBV7-9 and TRBJ2-7; TRBD1 matches at 9 bases. V trimming: 5 bases; J trimming: 3 bases; junction bases outside the gene matches: 5. The length of the CDR3 is 14 residues. The germline V gene has CDR1 SEHNR and CDR2 FQNEAQ (reference sequence). The CDR3 sequence is CASSKTGGHYEQYF. The CDR3 DNA reads as TGTGCCAGCAGCAAGACAGGGGGGCACTACGAGCAGTACTTC. The full variable domain, its missing parts supplied by reference TRBV7-9 and TRBJ2-7, is DTGVSQNPRHKITKRGQNVTFRCDPISEHNRLYWYRQTLGQGPEFLTYFQNEAQLEKSRLLSDRFSAERPKGSFSTLEIQRTEQGDSAMYLCASSKTGGHYEQYFGPGTRLTVT.

The rearrangement uses TRBV4-1 and TRBJ2-7, with D unresolved. Per the germline V gene, CDR1 is MGHRA and CDR2 is YSYEKL. V lost 0 bases and J lost 3, with 6 bases in between. The CDR3 spans 13 residues. The CDR3 DNA sequence: TGCGCCAGCAGCCAAGATTTGGGCTACGAGCAGTACTTC. This encodes CASSQDLGYEQYF.

The rearrangement links TRBV7-9 to TRBJ1-3; D unresolved. The germline gives CDR1 SEHNR, CDR2 FQNEAQ (reference sequence). V was cut by 5 bases and J by 7 bases, with 15 bases left in between. The CDR3 loop spans 14 amino acids. In DNA form, the CDR3 reads TGTGCCAGCAGCCCCAGTCTTGGAGGGAACACCATATATTTT. This encodes CASSPSLGGNTIYF.